This T cell receptor beta chain was sequenced during a study of chemoradiotherapy in HPV16-positive cancers. Study as a whole: Functional T-cell assays on a couple of HPV16-positive patients' cells defined candidate HPV-specific clones and common TCR motifs. Study findings and constraints: In HPV16-positive patients, HPV-responsive T-cell expansion tracked better recurrence-free survival. The functional HPV-specific definition rests on just two HPV16-positive patients. During treatment, candidate HPV-specific clones and E7-related motifs expanded in tumor.

Method: immunoSEQ multiplex PCR; TCRdb's copy keeps in-frame clones and lacks some. The sample records around 25,000 clones, 85% to 95% being singletons. A word on this clone: Its cognate antigen is unknown.

The germline CDR1 and CDR2 sequences are MGHRA and YSYEKL. This CDR3 has 14 amino acids. V lost 1 base and J 3 bases, leaving 10 bases between the germline ends. The rearrangement joins TRBV4-1 to TRBJ2-7; D perhaps matches TRBD2 (6 bases). The sequence was collected from a human donor with HPV-associated anogenital cancer. Sample: blood, taken from a patient who underwent chemoradiotherapy. CDR3 region: CASSQARTNYEQYF. CDR3 bases: TGCGCCAGCAGCCAAGCTAGGACTAACTACGAGCAGTACTTC.